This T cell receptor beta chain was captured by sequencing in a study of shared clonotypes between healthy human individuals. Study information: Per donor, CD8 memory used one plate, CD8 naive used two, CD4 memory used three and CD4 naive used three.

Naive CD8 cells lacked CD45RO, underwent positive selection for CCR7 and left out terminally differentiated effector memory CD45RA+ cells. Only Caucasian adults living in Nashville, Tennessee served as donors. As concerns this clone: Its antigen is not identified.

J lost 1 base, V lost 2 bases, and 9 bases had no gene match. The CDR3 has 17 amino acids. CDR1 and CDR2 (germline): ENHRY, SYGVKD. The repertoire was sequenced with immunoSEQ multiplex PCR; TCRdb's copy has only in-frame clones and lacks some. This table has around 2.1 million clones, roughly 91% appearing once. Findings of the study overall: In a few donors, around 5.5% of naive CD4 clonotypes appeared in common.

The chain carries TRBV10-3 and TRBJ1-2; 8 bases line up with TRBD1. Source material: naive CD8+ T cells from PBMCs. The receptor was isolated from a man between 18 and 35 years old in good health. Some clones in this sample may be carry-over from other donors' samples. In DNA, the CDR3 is TGTGCCATCAGTGAGCCCCTCGACAGGGGTCTTAACTATGGCTACACCTTC. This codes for CAISEPLDRGLNYGYTF.